Included here is one T cell receptor beta chain sequence, with context. It has no known antigen specificity. Base qualities are missing; no much larger clone stands one base away. Deletion took 4 bases off V and 0 bases off J, with a span of 4 bases between the germline ends. Counted from cysteine to phenylalanine, this CDR3 has 13 amino acids. Only the CDR3 portion is preserved as DNA: 39 bases, with reading frame beginning at the first base. CDR1 and CDR2 are drawn from the germline V gene: SNHLY, FYNNEI. Patients chosen for sequencing had shown expansion of CD8+CD57+ cells by flow cytometry. Every patient had severe acquired aplastic anemia, diagnosed using the International Study of Aplastic Anemia and Agranulocytosis and Camitta criteria. No therapy had been received by the patients at the time of blood sampling. In this study, sorted CD4+ and CD8+ T cells from the blood of healthy subjects and of severe aplastic anemia patients had their TCR repertoires deep-sequenced. Patients were enrolled under clinicaltrials.gov protocols 00001620, 01623167, 00001397, 00071045, 00081523 and 00961064 in the USA. Ficoll-Paque density gradient centrifugation was used to isolate peripheral blood mononuclear cells. Before DNA extraction, CD4+ and CD8+ T cells were sorted by FACS or by magnetic beads.

The entry originates in a study of CD8+CD57+ T cells in acquired aplastic anemia (dated by TCRdb to 2016 to 2019). Notes on the research overall: On average, sorted CD4+ and CD8+ cells yielded 2.5 to 3.5 ug of extracted DNA, with a range of 0.2 to 27.4 ug. CD8+CD57+ expansion was defined as a frequency above the mean frequency observed in healthy subjects. Beyond this particular receptor, the publication reports: No significant difference in CD8+ Simpson's diversity was found between patients and healthy controls (P=0.060). Fewer than 30 CD8+ CDR3 sequences were found in both patients and controls but appeared to be highly expressed in patients and within the immunodominant clones of the patients.

TCR beta VDJ combination and CDR3 sequence profiling used genomic DNA as the template. TCR repertoire sequencing was run on an Illumina HiSeq 2000. Concerning the study's data processing: Repertoires were assessed using TRBV/TRBJ rearrangement plots, CDR3 size and DJ length profiles, and Simpson's diversity index. The immunodominant clone was defined as the most abundant DNA sequence in deep sequencing data. CDR3 amino acid sequences were checked for sharing between subjects and were compared against published repertoires and the VDJdb database. The public reads were quality trimmed at Q25 with fastp and then assembled into clones with MiXCR by TCRdb, keeping productive beta chains. CDR3 protein sequences are deduplicated, and each keeps its most common genes and DNA. What appears here as the V and J calls and clone size reflects TCRdb's work, not the paper's. Present in this sample are about 180,000 distinct CDR3 sequences, around 60% of which were seen just once. Under 45% of the sample is held by the ten biggest clonotypes.

The receptor's source is a human donor with aplastic anemia. The material sequenced was sorted CD4+, CD8+, or CD8+CD57+ T cells (not recorded which) from PBMCs. In this chain, TRBV2 is recombined with TRBJ1-5; too little of a D gene remains to name it. The CDR3 corresponds to CASSVRSNQPQHF. The sequence in DNA is TGTGCCAGCAGTGTCCGTAGCAATCAGCCCCAGCATTTT.